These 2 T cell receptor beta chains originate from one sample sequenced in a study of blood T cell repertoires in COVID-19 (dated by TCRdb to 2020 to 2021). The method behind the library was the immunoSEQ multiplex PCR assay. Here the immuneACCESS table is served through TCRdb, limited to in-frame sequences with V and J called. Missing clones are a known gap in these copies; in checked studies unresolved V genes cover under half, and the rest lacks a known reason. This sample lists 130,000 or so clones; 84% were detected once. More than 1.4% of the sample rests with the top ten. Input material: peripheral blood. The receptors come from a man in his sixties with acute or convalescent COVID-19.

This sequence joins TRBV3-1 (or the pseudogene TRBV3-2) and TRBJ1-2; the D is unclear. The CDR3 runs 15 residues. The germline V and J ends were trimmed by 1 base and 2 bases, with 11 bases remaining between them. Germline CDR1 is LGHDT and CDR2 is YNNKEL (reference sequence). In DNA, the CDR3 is TGTGCCAGCAGCCAAGTGGCCAGGTTGAACTATGGCTACACCTTC. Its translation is CASSQVARLNYGYTF.

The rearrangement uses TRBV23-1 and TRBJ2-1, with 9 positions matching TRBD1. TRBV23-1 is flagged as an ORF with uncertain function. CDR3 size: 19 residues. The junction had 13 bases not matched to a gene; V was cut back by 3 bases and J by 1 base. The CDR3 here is CASSHFSGTGCYSYNEQFF. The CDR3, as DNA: TGCGCCAGCAGTCATTTCTCCGGGACAGGGTGTTATTCCTACAATGAGCAGTTCTTC.